This entry lists 10 T cell receptor beta chains sequenced from one sample in a study of blood T cell repertoires in COVID-19. TCRdb's copy holds only in-frame clones and misses some; the assay was immunoSEQ multiplex PCR. The sample comprises approximately 30,000 clones, 85% of which are singletons, and about 15% rests with the top ten. Sequenced: peripheral blood. Source of these receptors: a human donor with acute or convalescent COVID-19. The donor label of this sample is uncertain.

This chain links TRBV4-1 with TRBJ2-5, with D tentatively TRBD2 (6 bases). V dropped 4 bases and J dropped 3 bases, with 18 bases sitting between them. Germline-derived CDR1 and CDR2 are MGHRA and YSYEKL. The CDR3 spans 16 residues. The DNA for the CDR3 is TGCGCCAGCAGCCTCCTCGCGGGAATGGGAGAAGAGACCCAGTACTTC. Translation: CASSLLAGMGEETQYF.

This chain links TRBV29-1 with TRBJ2-1; TRBD2 matches 11 bases. Per the germline V gene, CDR1 is SQVTM and CDR2 is ANQGSEA. With V trimmed by 6 bases and J by 5 bases, 3 bases remained unmatched. The CDR3 extends over 13 amino acids. The CDR3 nucleotides read TGCAGCGTCCCTAGCGGGGGGCACAATGAGCAGTTCTTC. It translates to CSVPSGGHNEQFF.

J is TRBJ2-7 and V is TRBV11-2; 7 bases match TRBD1. The CDR3 contains 14 residues. The V gene end was trimmed by 3 bases and the J gene end by 4 bases; junction bases not matched to a gene: 6. Germline V gene data show CDR1 as SGHAT and CDR2 as FQNNGV. The CDR3 nucleotides are TGTGCCAGCAGCTTGAGGCAGGGGGTTTACGAGCAGTACTTC. Its protein is CASSLRQGVYEQYF.

The chain links TRBV30 to TRBJ2-2, with D perhaps matching TRBD1 (6 bases). V was cut by 2 bases and J by 6 bases, with 13 bases left in between. Germline lookup yields CDR1 GTSNPN and CDR2 SVGIG (reference sequence). CDR3 length: 14 residues. CDR3 in DNA: TGTGCCTGGAGTCCCTTTCCAGGGGCCGGGGAGCTGTTTTTT. As protein: CAWSPFPGAGELFF.

This clone was seen more than once but under ten times. The V call is TRBV7-2, the J call TRBJ2-2, with D perhaps matching TRBD2 (5 bases). Trimming shortened V by 1 base and J by 3 bases, and 12 bases separated the two germline ends. There are 16 residues in the CDR3. Germline V gene lookup returns CDR1 SGHTA and CDR2 FQGNSA. The CDR3 reads CASSLGLAIYTGELFF. In nucleotides, the CDR3 is TGTGCCAGCAGCTTAGGGTTAGCGATTTACACCGGGGAGCTGTTTTTT.

The V call is TRBV3-1 (or the pseudogene TRBV3-2), the J call TRBJ2-7; the match to TRBD2 covers 7 bases. The CDR3 extends over 16 amino acids. V lost 3 bases, J lost 9 bases, and 17 bases stayed unmatched. The germline gives CDR1 LGHDT, CDR2 YNNKEL (reference sequence). The CDR3 DNA follows: TGTGCCAGCAGCCATATGAGCGGGGTTAACTCCTGGGGGCAGTACTTC. Its translation is CASSHMSGVNSWGQYF.

This clone has a single count. This chain links TRBV7-8 with TRBJ2-3, with 7 positions matching TRBD1. Germline CDR1 SGHVS, CDR2 FQNEAQ. V lost 7 bases to trimming and J lost 2 bases; unmatched junction nucleotides: 15. The CDR3 totals 17 residues. This chain's CDR3 is CASTEKGAGRPTDTQYF. CDR3 coding DNA: TGTGCCAGCACCGAGAAGGGGGCCGGACGGCCCACAGATACGCAGTATTTT. The full variable domain, completed using reference TRBV7-8 and TRBJ2-3, is GAGVSQSPRYKVAKRGQDVALRCDPISGHVSLFWYQQALGQGPEFLTYFQNEAQLDKSGLPSDRFFAERPEGSVSTLKIQRTQQEDSAVYLCASTEKGAGRPTDTQYFGPGTRLTVL.

This clone was counted a few times. This chain links TRBV5-1 with TRBJ1-4; tentatively, D is TRBD1 (6 bases). The germline gives CDR1 SGHRS, CDR2 YFSETQ. The CDR3 has 16 residues. Trimming removed 0 bases from V and 8 bases from J, with 17 bases in between. This chain's CDR3 is CASSLGATGSGEKLFF. The CDR3, as DNA: TGCGCCAGCAGCTTGGGGGCGACAGGCAGTGGAGAAAAACTGTTTTTT. The whole variable domain, filled in from reference TRBV5-1 and TRBJ1-4, reads KAGVTQTPRYLIKTRGQQVTLSCSPISGHRSVSWYQQTPGQGLQFLFEYFSETQRNKGNFPGRFSGRQFSNSRSEMNVSTLELGDSALYLCASSLGATGSGEKLFFGSGTQLSVL.

The rearrangement links TRBV7-8 to TRBJ2-1, with TRBD2 matching 10 bases. With 5 bases clipped from V and 1 base from J, the junction kept 8 bases outside the gene matches. CDR1 and CDR2 from the germline V gene are SGHVS and FQNEAQ. The CDR3 is 17 amino acids. The CDR3 DNA follows: TGTGCCAGCAGCCACCTAGCGGGGGAAAGTTCCTACAATGAGCAGTTCTTC. As protein: CASSHLAGESSYNEQFF.

J is TRBJ1-1 and V is TRBV21-1. TRBV21-1 is described as a pseudogene. The CDR3 covers 13 residues. CDR3 bases: TGTGCCAGCAGGGTCCCGCGGGGCACTGAAGCTTTCTTT. This codes for CASRVPRGTEAFF.